The clone carrying this T cell receptor beta chain was observed a few times. Its specificity is unknown. V shed 6 bases and J shed 1 base, with 16 bases lying between them. Germline CDR1 and CDR2: MDHEN and SYDVKM. The CDR3 has 17 residues. Described time point: cycle 4 day 1 (C4D1), after five to seven weeks of nivolumab. There was relapse after autologous stem cell transplantation in every patient, and there was variation in brentuximab vedotin exposure. This specimen belongs to a study of PD-1 blockade in classical Hodgkin lymphoma. Study observations and caveats: Newly diagnosed patients were reported to start with lower TCR diversity than healthy donors. Significant TCR diversity gains by C4D1 occurred in CD4+ but not CD8+ cells.

The table came from immunoSEQ multiplex PCR; TCRdb's copy has only in-frame clones and leaves some out. The data contain around 60,000 clones, 87% of them singletons. The sequences come from peripheral blood mononuclear cells (PBMCs), collected before the fourth cycle of nivolumab. The chain couples TRBV28 to TRBJ2-6; D is ambiguous. The receptor's source is a human donor with classical Hodgkin lymphoma. CDR3 coding DNA: TGTGCCAGCAGGGAGTTGGGCAGCTCTTCTGGGGCCAACGTCCTGACTTTC. Its translation is CASRELGSSSGANVLTF.